The clone carrying this T cell receptor (beta chain) was seen many times. Its antigen is not known. TCRdb reprocessed the 5' RACE reads with MiXCR, giving one entry per CDR3 protein. The sample lists approximately 450,000 distinct CDR3 sequences, approximately 19% occurring once. The data were obtained in a study of T cells after yellow fever vaccination. The study's findings and limits: Weaker in magnitude, the secondary response showed a faster peak on day 5 versus 15.

The germline CDR1 and CDR2 sequences are SGHAT and FQNNGV. V shed 5 bases and J 7 bases; nucleotides not matched to a gene: 6. The CDR3 runs 13 residues. Material: PBMCs, obtained before the yellow fever booster vaccination. The chain joins TRBV11-2 to TRBJ1-2; 8 bases fit TRBD1. The TCR sequence derives from a man younger than 35 who received the YFV17D yellow fever vaccine. This CDR3 reads CASSTTGAVGYTF. The CDR3 DNA reads TGTGCCAGCAGCACGACAGGGGCGGTTGGCTACACCTTC. Full variable domain (missing parts from reference TRBV11-2 and TRBJ1-2): EAGVAQSPRYKIIEKRQSVAFWCNPISGHATLYWYQQILGQGPKLLIQFQNNGVVDDSQLPKDRFSAERLKGVDSTLKIQPAKLEDSAVYLCASSTTGAVGYTFGSGTRLTVV.